A single T cell receptor (beta chain) is shown here with its context. What it recognizes is unknown. The source of the sample is a study of blood T cells in healthy people across ages. On the study more broadly: With template switching, about one barcoded beta molecule was captured per two T cells.

Broader study findings: TCR beta diversity per million T cells fell roughly linearly with age.

This CDR3 is 14 amino acids long. V was clipped by 5 bases and J by 2 bases, with 12 bases between them. Germline CDR1 and CDR2: MNHNY and SVGAGI (reference sequence). Next came a second PCR, run for roughly 6 to 11 cycles, which used a sample-barcoded 5' primer along with a J-beta primer mix. Every cDNA molecule bore a tag from a template-switch adaptor containing 12 random nucleotides. TCRdb processed the 5' RACE reads anew with MiXCR; each CDR3 protein has one entry. The sample has roughly 1,500,000 distinct CDR3 sequences; about 35% are singletons. The sequencing sample was made of blood. The source is a woman under 40 in good health. The V gene is TRBV6-6, the J gene TRBJ1-2; TRBD1 might be the D (5 bases). CDR3 amino acids: CASSTYRKNYGYTF. The CDR3 DNA is TGTGCCAGCAGTACATACAGGAAGAACTATGGCTACACCTTC.